This record concerns one T cell receptor beta chain sequence. Its cognate antigen is unknown. This sample was included in a study of T-cell memory formation after mild COVID-19. TCR alpha and TCR beta cDNA libraries carrying sample barcodes and UMIs came from 5'RACE with constant-segment primers. In TCRdb, the 5' RACE reads were re-called with MiXCR into one record per CDR3 protein. In the table there are some 280,000 distinct CDR3 sequences, 16% of which are singletons. Study outcomes and limitations: Confirmation was lacking for SARS-CoV-2 specificity of second-wave clones that peaked on day 37. Researchers report contracting CD4+ clones mostly in CM and EM, with CD8+ clones in EMRA.

Per germline, CDR1 SGHDT and CDR2 YYEEEE. The V end was cut by 6 bases, the J end by 1 base, with 10 bases between. The CDR3 has 13 residues. The chain joins TRBV5-6 to TRBJ1-1; D remains unclear. The sequenced sample was PBMCs or a T cell subset sorted from them (not recorded which). The TCR was taken from a man younger than 35 who had mild COVID-19 (a few samples of this study predate the infection). Cell type and time point are not known. The CDR3 DNA sequence: TGTGCCAGCACCCTGGGTTCGAACACTGAAGCTTTCTTT. It encodes CASTLGSNTEAFF.